Here is one T cell receptor (beta chain) with its context. This record comes from a study of blood T cell repertoires in COVID-19. Study-level information: Whether acute or convalescent, the COVID-19 samples came from the United States, Italy and Spain. In each case, the material was cDNA or gDNA derived from T cells, B-cell-depleted T cells, or PBMCs.

CDR1 is LGHNA and CDR2 is YNFKEQ in the germline V gene. The V end was cut by 0 bases, the J end by 2 bases, with 13 bases between. The CDR3 is 16 amino acids. In the authors' methods: For nucleated cells, counts were estimated from reference gene primer amplification. Assay: immunoSEQ multiplex PCR; the TCRdb copy retains only in-frame clones and omits some. V, J and clone size reflect that table, while D and trimming were determined from the DNA. The sample has some 250,000 clones; approximately 82% are singletons. This receptor was taken from a woman under 30 with acute or convalescent COVID-19. The sequenced sample was peripheral blood. The J gene is TRBJ2-5, the V gene TRBV4-2; possible D gene TRBD1, 5 bases. DNA for the CDR3: TGTGCCAGCAGCCAAGATCGGCGACAGACACAAGAGACCCAGTACTTC. Translation gives CASSQDRRQTQETQYF.